One and the same sample provided the 27 T cell receptor beta chains below, sequenced in a study of T cells after yellow fever vaccination. TCRdb analysed the 5' RACE reads with MiXCR anew, one entry per CDR3 protein. The top ten hold 20% to 25% of the sample, which has 300,000 to 400,000 distinct CDR3 sequences, about 4% seen once. This material consisted of PBMCs, taken 5 days after the yellow fever booster vaccination. Receptors were obtained from a man younger than 35 who received the YFV17D yellow fever vaccine.

This clonotype showed up many times. The chain joins TRBV4-2 to TRBJ1-2; 8 bases are a match to TRBD1. From germline, CDR1 is LGHNA and CDR2 YNFKEQ. The CDR3 is 15 residues long. J gave up 4 bases and V 1 base, and 5 bases lay outside the gene matches. CDR3 in amino acids: CASSQGQGTIYGYTF. In nucleotides, the CDR3 is TGTGCCAGCAGCCAAGGACAGGGGACTATCTATGGCTACACCTTC.

V gene TRBV5-1 combines with J gene TRBJ2-6; no clear D. V gave up 0 bases and J gave up 0 bases, with 7 bases separating them. This CDR3 has 16 amino acids. Per the germline V gene, CDR1 is SGHRS and CDR2 is YFSETQ. CDR3 in amino acids: CASSLGVLSGANVLTF. CDR3 sequence (DNA): TGCGCCAGCAGCTTGGGGGTGCTCTCTGGGGCCAACGTCCTGACTTTC.

This clonotype has just a few counts. The V call is TRBV7-2, the J call TRBJ2-3, with D maybe TRBD1 (5 bases). Trimming took 5 bases from V and 5 from J, leaving 23 bases between them. There are 17 residues in the CDR3. Looked up from germline, CDR1 is SGHTA and CDR2 is FQGNSA. The CDR3 protein is CASSPTVVRVLRDTQYF. CDR3 bases: TGTGCCAGCAGCCCGACCGTGGTCAGGGTATTACGAGATACGCAGTATTTT.

The chain has TRBV5-6 and TRBJ2-5, with unresolved D. The germline V gene has CDR1 SGHDT and CDR2 YYEEEE. V was cut by 4 bases and J by 0 bases, with 7 bases left in between. The CDR3 loop spans 13 amino acids. This CDR3 reads CASSDWYQETQYF. In nucleotides, the CDR3 is TGTGCCAGCAGCGATTGGTACCAAGAGACCCAGTACTTC.

This clonotype came up many times. The chain couples TRBV5-5 to TRBJ2-7, with D perhaps TRBD1 (6 bases). Germline lookup yields CDR1 SGHKS and CDR2 YYEKEE (reference sequence). V was pared by 3 bases and J by 3 bases, with 13 bases between. This CDR3 contains 14 residues. The CDR3 DNA reads as TGTGCCAGCAGCTACTCGACAGGAATCTACGAGCAGTACTTC. This codes for CASSYSTGIYEQYF.

This clonotype turned up a few times. The chain is built from TRBV6-2 or TRBV6-3 and TRBJ2-2; D is unclear. Germline assignment: CDR1 MNHEY and CDR2 SVGEGT. V was trimmed by 0 bases and J by 9 bases, leaving 14 bases between them. The CDR3 length is 15 residues. The CDR3 coding sequence is TGTGCCAGCAGTTACTCGGCAGCCAGTTTTTGGGAGCTGTTTTTT. Its translation: CASSYSAASFWELFF.

This clonotype was seen only once. V is TRBV2 and J is TRBJ2-1; 13 bases map to TRBD2. V lost 6 bases and J lost 7; bases outside the gene matches: 3. CDR3 length equals 14 residues. Germline CDR1 SNHLY, CDR2 FYNNEI. The CDR3 nucleotides are TGTGCCAGCAGAGGGACTAGCGGGGCTAATGAGCAGTTCTTC. This sequence encodes CASRGTSGANEQFF.

Only a few counts were recorded for this clonotype. This chain uses TRBV28 with TRBJ2-3; tentatively, D is TRBD2 (6 bases). The CDR3 has 15 residues. Between the trimmed V and J ends, which lost 5 bases and 1 base, there was a span of 13 bases. Germline V gene lookup returns CDR1 MDHEN and CDR2 SYDVKM. CDR3 residues: CASSTGGSRTDTQYF. DNA for the CDR3: TGTGCCAGCAGTACCGGGGGATCCCGCACAGATACGCAGTATTTT.

The table lists this clonotype with a few counts. The chain links TRBV20-1 to TRBJ2-2; D gene ambiguous. Germline CDR1 and CDR2: DFQATT and SNEGSKA (reference sequence). The V end lost 5 bases, the J end lost 6 bases, and 13 bases lay between the germline ends. CDR3 size: 13 residues. The CDR3 loop is CSAGKVLSGELFF. CDR3 nucleotides: TGCAGTGCTGGCAAGGTGCTGTCCGGGGAGCTGTTTTTT.

The genes are TRBV4-1 and TRBJ2-1; the match to TRBD2 covers 9 bases. The V gene's germline CDR1 is MGHRA and CDR2 YSYEKL. J gave up 8 bases and V 2 bases, and 4 bases lay outside the gene matches. The CDR3 runs 14 residues. The CDR3 is CASSQTLAGHEQFF. The CDR3 bases are TGCGCCAGCAGCCAAACACTAGCGGGCCATGAGCAGTTCTTC.

There are many counts of this clonotype. The V and J genes are TRBV12-3 or TRBV12-4 and TRBJ1-2; D not certain. The CDR3 is 14 amino acids. V lost 2 bases, J lost 8 bases, and 15 bases lay in between. The CDR3 coding sequence is TGTGCCAGCAGTTTACAGCAGGCCACATGGGGCTACACCTTC. It yields the protein CASSLQQATWGYTF.

This clonotype showed up just a few times. This chain links TRBV5-6 with TRBJ2-1; TRBD1 agrees at 8 bases. Germline CDR1 reads SGHDT; CDR2 reads YYEEEE. The CDR3 totals 15 residues. V was clipped by 7 bases and J by 3 bases; unmatched bases: 9. This CDR3 reads CASWGKGQDYNEQFF. The CDR3 DNA sequence: TGTGCCAGCTGGGGAAAGGGACAGGACTACAATGAGCAGTTCTTC.

This clonotype showed up just a few times. This chain links TRBV19 with TRBJ1-1, with D unresolved. The germline V and J ends were trimmed by 1 base and 0 bases, with 6 bases remaining between them. There are 14 residues in the CDR3. In germline, CDR1 is LNHDA, CDR2 SQIVND (reference sequence). The CDR3 spells CASSIGYVNTEAFF. Here the CDR3 DNA reads TGTGCCAGTAGTATAGGGTACGTGAACACTGAAGCTTTCTTT.

This clonotype was observed many times. This rearrangement joins TRBV12-3 or TRBV12-4 to TRBJ1-1; unclear D gene. With 3 bases removed from V and 2 bases from J, the gap between germline ends came to 10 bases. CDR3 length equals 14 residues. The CDR3 DNA is TGTGCCAGCAGTTTCATTGGGGTAAACACTGAAGCTTTCTTT. Protein sequence: CASSFIGVNTEAFF.

This clonotype was seen repeatedly, ten times or more. The chain employs TRBV12-3 or TRBV12-4 and TRBJ1-3; 8 bases fit TRBD1. With 2 bases clipped from V and 3 bases from J, the junction kept 6 bases outside the gene matches. There are 16 residues in the CDR3. The CDR3 region has the DNA TGTGCCAGCAGTTTATGGCAGGGGGCAGATGGAAACACCATATATTTT. Residues: CASSLWQGADGNTIYF.

This clonotype occurred a few times. This rearrangement joins TRBV3-1 to TRBJ1-6, with 7 bases aligning to TRBD1. CDR3 length: 13 amino acids. Germline V gene sequence: CDR1 LGHDT, CDR2 YNNKEL (reference sequence). After removal of 4 bases from V and 14 bases from J, the junction contained 8 bases not matched to a gene. This CDR3 reads CASSPRTGSSLHF. In DNA, the CDR3 is TGTGCCAGCAGCCCCCGGACAGGCTCATCCCTCCACTTT.

This clonotype has at least ten counts. The genes are TRBV4-1 and TRBJ1-5, with 9 bases lining up with TRBD1. CDR1 is MGHRA and CDR2 is YSYEKL in the germline V gene. The V and J ends lost 4 bases and 7 bases, in that order; junction bases with no gene match: 11. The CDR3 runs to 16 residues. The CDR3 is CASSPIPGQGVQPQHF. CDR3 in DNA: TGCGCCAGCAGCCCCATTCCGGGACAGGGCGTCCAGCCCCAGCATTTT.

This clonotype has only a few counts. The chain is built from TRBV5-1 and TRBJ2-1, with D hard to call. The CDR3 loop spans 14 amino acids. Germline loops: CDR1 SGHRS, CDR2 YFSETQ. Trimming removed 0 bases from V and 10 bases from J, with 14 bases in between. DNA for the CDR3: TGCGCCAGCAGCTTGGTGATTTCCCCCCCAGAGCAGTTCTTC. It yields the protein CASSLVISPPEQFF.

In its sample, this clonotype was seen a few times. The chain carries TRBV11-2 and TRBJ1-2, with unresolved D. This CDR3 comprises 14 residues. Germline V gene lookup returns CDR1 SGHAT and CDR2 FQNNGV. Trimming left V 9 bases short and J 6 bases short, with 20 bases between. CDR3 loop: CASTRRSIPHGYTF. The CDR3 DNA is TGTGCCAGTACCAGACGGTCGATACCTCATGGCTACACCTTC.

The table lists this clonotype with many counts. This chain joins TRBV15 and TRBJ1-5; tentatively, D is TRBD1 (6 bases). Germline V gene data show CDR1 as LNHNV and CDR2 as YYDKDF (reference sequence). CDR3 size: 16 residues. With 0 bases removed from V and 4 bases from J, the gap between germline ends came to 13 bases. The CDR3 nucleotides are TGTGCCACCAGCAGAGAGGGGGGCAGGGGAAATCAGCCCCAGCATTTT. It is translated as CATSREGGRGNQPQHF. The full variable domain, in which reference TRBV15 and TRBJ1-5 provide the parts outside the CDR3, is DAMVIQNPRYQVTQFGKPVTLSCSQTLNHNVMYWYQQKSSQAPKLLFHYYDKDFNNEADTPDNFQSRRPNTSFCFLDIRSPGLGDTAMYLCATSREGGRGNQPQHFGDGTRLSIL.

This chain uses TRBV5-1 with TRBJ1-5, with D perhaps TRBD1 (5 bases). CDR3 length: 16 amino acids. Trimming cost V 0 bases and J 6 bases, with 16 bases left between them. Germline CDR1 reads SGHRS; CDR2 reads YFSETQ. The CDR3 sequence is CASSLDTSGSGQPQHF. The DNA for the CDR3 is TGCGCCAGCAGCTTGGATACTTCAGGGAGCGGTCAGCCCCAGCATTTT.

This clonotype was detected many times. V and J are TRBV20-1 and TRBJ2-3; 10 positions agree with TRBD2. This CDR3 spans 16 amino acids. V lost 6 bases, J lost 1 base, and 10 bases stayed unmatched. CDR1 is DFQATT and CDR2 is SNEGSKA in the germline V gene (reference sequence). The CDR3 DNA reads TGCAGTGCCAACCCATCTAGCGGGGGCCGCACAGATACGCAGTATTTT. Translated, it gives CSANPSSGGRTDTQYF.

Comments on this clonotype: Possible read error: a much larger clone is one base away. The V gene is TRBV5-1, the J gene TRBJ2-1; 9 positions agree with TRBD1. Germline lookup yields CDR1 SGHRS and CDR2 YFSETQ. J gave up 8 bases and V 4 bases, and 4 bases lay outside the gene matches. The CDR3 length is 13 residues. This CDR3 is CASSDRGYYEQFF. The CDR3 region has the DNA TGCGCCAGCAGCGACAGGGGGTACTATGAGCAGTTCTTC.

This clonotype appeared many times. The chain links TRBV4-3 to TRBJ1-1; no reliable D call. In germline, CDR1 is LGHNA, CDR2 YSLEER. Between the trimmed V and J ends, which lost 0 bases and 2 bases, there was a span of 10 bases. The CDR3 runs 15 residues. CDR3 nucleotide sequence: TGCGCCAGCAGCCAAGATATCGGGATAAACACTGAAGCTTTCTTT. Its translation is CASSQDIGINTEAFF.

This clonotype was observed a handful of times. The V and J genes are TRBV20-1 and TRBJ1-5; tentative D call: TRBD1 (5 bases). Trimming took off 5 bases at V and 2 bases at J, with 16 bases between the two ends. The CDR3 has 15 amino acids. Germline V CDR1 and CDR2: DFQATT, SNEGSKA (reference sequence). The CDR3 nucleotides are TGCAGTGCTGCCGACAGACAAGTTCGCAATCAGCCCCAGCATTTT. This encodes CSAADRQVRNQPQHF.

This clonotype was detected a few times. This sequence joins TRBV27 and TRBJ1-6, with no clear D. Germline loops: CDR1 MNHEY, CDR2 SMNVEV (reference sequence). V shed 6 bases and J shed 7 bases, with 16 bases lying between them. CDR3 length equals 15 residues. The CDR3 coding sequence is TGTGCCAGCAGGCCTAGCGCCACAAGGAATTCACCCCTCCACTTT. It yields the protein CASRPSATRNSPLHF.

The CDR3 nucleotides read TGTGCCAGCAGCACTATTAAAATGGGGGAGCCCAGAGCCAAAAACATTCAGTACTTC. It is translated as CASSTIKMGEPRAKNIQYF. This rearrangement joins TRBV7-8 to TRBJ2-4; TRBD1 or TRBD2 may be the D gene (5 bases each). The germline V gene encodes CDR1 SGHVS and CDR2 FQNEAQ. This CDR3 is 19 amino acids long. V lost 5 bases and J lost 0, with 23 bases in between.